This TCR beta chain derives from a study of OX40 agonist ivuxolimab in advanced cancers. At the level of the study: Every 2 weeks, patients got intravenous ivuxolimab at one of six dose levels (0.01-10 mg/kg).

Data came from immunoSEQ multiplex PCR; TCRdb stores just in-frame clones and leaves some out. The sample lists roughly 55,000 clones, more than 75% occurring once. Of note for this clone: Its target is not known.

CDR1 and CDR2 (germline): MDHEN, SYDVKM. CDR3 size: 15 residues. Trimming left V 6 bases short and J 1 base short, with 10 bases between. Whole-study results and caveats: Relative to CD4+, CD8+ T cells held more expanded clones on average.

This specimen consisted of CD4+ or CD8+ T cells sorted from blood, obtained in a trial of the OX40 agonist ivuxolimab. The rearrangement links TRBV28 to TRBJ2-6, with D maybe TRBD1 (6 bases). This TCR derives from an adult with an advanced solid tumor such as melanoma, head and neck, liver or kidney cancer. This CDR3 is CASRDSQSGANVLTF. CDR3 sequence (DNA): TGTGCCAGCAGGGACAGCCAGTCTGGGGCCAACGTCCTGACTTTC.